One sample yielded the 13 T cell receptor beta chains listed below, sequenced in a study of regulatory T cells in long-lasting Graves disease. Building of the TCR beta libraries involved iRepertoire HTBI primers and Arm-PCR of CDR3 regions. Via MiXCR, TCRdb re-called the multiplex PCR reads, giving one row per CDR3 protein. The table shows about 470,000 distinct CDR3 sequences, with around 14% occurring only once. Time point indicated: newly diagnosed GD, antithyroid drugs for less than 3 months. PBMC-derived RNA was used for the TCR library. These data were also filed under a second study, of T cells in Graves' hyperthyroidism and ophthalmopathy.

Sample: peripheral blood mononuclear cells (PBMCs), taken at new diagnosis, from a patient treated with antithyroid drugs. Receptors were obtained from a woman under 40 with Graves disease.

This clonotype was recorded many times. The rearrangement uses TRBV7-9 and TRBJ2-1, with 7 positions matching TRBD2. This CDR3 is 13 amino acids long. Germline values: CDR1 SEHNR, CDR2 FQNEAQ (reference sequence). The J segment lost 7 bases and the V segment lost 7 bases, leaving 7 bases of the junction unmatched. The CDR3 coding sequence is TGTGCCAGCATGACCCCGGGGGGAAATGAGCAGTTCTTC. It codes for CASMTPGGNEQFF.

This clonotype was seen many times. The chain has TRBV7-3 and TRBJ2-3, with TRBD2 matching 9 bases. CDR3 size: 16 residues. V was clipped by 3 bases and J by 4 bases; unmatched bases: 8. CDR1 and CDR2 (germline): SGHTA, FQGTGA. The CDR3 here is CASSLRREGRADTQYF. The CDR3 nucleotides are TGTGCCAGCAGCTTGCGGCGGGAGGGCCGGGCAGATACGCAGTATTTT.

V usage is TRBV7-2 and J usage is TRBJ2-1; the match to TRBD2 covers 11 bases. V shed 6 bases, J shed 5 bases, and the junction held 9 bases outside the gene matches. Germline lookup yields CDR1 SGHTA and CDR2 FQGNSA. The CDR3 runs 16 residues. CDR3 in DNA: TGTGCCAGCAGTTCCCGGGGGACTAGCGGAAACAATGAGCAGTTCTTC. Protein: CASSSRGTSGNNEQFF.

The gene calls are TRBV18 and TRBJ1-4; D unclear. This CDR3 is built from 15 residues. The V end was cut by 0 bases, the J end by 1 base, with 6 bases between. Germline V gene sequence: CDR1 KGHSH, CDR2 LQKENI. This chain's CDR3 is CASSPPGLTNEKLFF. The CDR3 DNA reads TGTGCCAGCTCACCACCGGGATTAACTAATGAAAAACTGTTTTTT.

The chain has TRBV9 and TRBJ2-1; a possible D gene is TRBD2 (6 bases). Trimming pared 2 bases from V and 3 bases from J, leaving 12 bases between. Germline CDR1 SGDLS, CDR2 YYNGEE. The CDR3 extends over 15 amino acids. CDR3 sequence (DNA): TGTGCCAGCAGCGTGGGACTGGGCAACTACAATGAGCAGTTCTTC. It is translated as CASSVGLGNYNEQFF.

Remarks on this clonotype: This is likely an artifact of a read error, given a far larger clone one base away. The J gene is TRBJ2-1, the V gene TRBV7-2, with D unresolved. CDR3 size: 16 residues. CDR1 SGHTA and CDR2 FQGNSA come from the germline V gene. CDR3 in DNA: TGTCCCAGCAGCTTGAGTGGGGTGAGCTCCTACAATGAGCAGTTCTTC. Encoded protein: CPSSLSGVSSYNEQFF.

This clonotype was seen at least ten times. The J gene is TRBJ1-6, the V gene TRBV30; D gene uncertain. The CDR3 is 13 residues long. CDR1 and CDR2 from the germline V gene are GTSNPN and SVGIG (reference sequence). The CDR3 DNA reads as TGTGCTCACGGGCCGGGAATGAATTCACCCCTCCACTTT. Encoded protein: CAHGPGMNSPLHF. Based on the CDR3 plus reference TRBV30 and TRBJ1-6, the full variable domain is SQTIHQWPATLVQPVGSPLSLECTVEGTSNPNLYWYRQAAGRGLQLLFYSVGIGQISSEVPQNLSASRPQDRQFILSSKKLLLSDSGFYLCAHGPGMNSPLHFGNGTRLTVT.

This CDR3 is CSATRGVHTEAFF. The CDR3 region has the DNA TGCAGCGCAACAAGAGGAGTCCACACTGAAGCTTTCTTT. The chain employs TRBV29-1 and TRBJ1-1; unclear D gene. CDR1 is SQVTM and CDR2 is ANQGSEA in the germline V gene. CDR3 length equals 13 residues. V lost 7 bases and J lost 3, with 15 bases in between.

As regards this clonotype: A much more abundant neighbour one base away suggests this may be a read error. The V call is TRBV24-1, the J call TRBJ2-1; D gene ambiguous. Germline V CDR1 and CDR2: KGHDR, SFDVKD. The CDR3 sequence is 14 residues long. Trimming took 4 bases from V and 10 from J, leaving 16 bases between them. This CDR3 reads CATSDPLYPYEQFF. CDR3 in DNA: TGTGCCACCAGTGACCCTCTCTATCCATACGAGCAGTTCTTC.

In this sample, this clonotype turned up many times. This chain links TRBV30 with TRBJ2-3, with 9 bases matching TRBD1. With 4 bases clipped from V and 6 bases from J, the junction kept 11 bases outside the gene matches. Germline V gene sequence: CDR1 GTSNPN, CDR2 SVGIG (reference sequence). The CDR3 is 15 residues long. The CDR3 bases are TGTGCCTGGAAACGTTCGGGGACAGGGTCGGATACGCAGTATTTT. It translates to CAWKRSGTGSDTQYF.

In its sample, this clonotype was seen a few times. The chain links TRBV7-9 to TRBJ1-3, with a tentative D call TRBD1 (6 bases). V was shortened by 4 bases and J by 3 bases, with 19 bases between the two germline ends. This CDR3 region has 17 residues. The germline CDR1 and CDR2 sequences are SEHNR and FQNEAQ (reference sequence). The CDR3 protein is CASSSPPTGSGGNTIYF. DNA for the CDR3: TGTGCCAGCAGCTCCCCCCCAACAGGGAGCGGTGGAAACACCATATATTTT.

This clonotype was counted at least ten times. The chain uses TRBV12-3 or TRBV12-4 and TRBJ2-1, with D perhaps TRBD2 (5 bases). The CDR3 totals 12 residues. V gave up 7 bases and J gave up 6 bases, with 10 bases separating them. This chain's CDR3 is CASTPTSNEQFF. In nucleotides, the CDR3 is TGTGCCAGCACCCCCACTAGCAATGAGCAGTTCTTC.

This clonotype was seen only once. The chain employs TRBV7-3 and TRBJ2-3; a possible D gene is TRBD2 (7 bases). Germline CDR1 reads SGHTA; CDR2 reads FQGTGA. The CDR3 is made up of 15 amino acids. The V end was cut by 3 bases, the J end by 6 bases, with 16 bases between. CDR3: CASSLGGHPSDTQYF. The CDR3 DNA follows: TGTGCCAGCAGCTTGGGGGGGCACCCATCTGATACGCAGTATTTT.